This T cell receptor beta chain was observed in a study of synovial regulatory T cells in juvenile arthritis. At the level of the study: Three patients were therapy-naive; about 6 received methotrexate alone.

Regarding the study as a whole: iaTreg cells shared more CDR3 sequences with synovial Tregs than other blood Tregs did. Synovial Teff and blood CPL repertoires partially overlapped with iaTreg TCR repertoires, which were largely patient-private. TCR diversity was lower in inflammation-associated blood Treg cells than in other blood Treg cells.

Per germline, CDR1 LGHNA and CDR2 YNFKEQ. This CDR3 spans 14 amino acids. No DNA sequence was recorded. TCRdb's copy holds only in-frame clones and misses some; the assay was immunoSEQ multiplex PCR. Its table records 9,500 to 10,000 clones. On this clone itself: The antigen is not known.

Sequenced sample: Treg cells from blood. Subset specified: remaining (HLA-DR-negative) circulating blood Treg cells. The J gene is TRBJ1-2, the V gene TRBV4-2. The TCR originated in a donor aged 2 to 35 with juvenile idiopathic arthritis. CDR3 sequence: CASSQEQGDYGYTF.